This TCR beta chain was sequenced for a study of Graves' ophthalmopathy and Graves' hyperthyroidism. Study-level information: Peripheral blood sampling preceded any treatment and occurred at initial diagnosis.

RNA transcripts yielded amplified TCR beta CDR3 regions. RT-PCR was first run with HTBI primers, then multiplex PCR in a second round. One entry per CDR3 protein, called by TCRdb with MiXCR from the multiplex PCR reads. The repertoire has 400,000 or so distinct CDR3 sequences, approximately 15% of them found once; the top ten carry roughly 7%. Germline V CDR1 and CDR2: MNHEY, SVGEGT. The CDR3 extends over 12 amino acids. V dropped 2 bases and J dropped 6 bases, with 7 bases sitting between them. Hyperthyroidism patients were newly diagnosed, ill under 2 months, and aged 18 to 65 years. The specimen sequenced was peripheral blood. The chain has TRBV6-2 or TRBV6-3 and TRBJ1-2, with D unresolved. The sequence was collected from a woman under 30 with stable Graves' hyperthyroidism. CDR3 loop: CASSYREHGYTF. CDR3 coding DNA: TGTGCCAGCAGTTACAGGGAACATGGCTACACCTTC.